These 7 T cell receptor beta chains were sequenced from one sample in a study of blood T cell repertoires in COVID-19. The table came from immunoSEQ multiplex PCR; TCRdb's copy has only in-frame clones and leaves some out. The sample carries around 300,000 clones, around 90% recorded once. The sequenced material came from peripheral blood. Every receptor here comes from a woman in her thirties or forties who had recovered from COVID-19.

This rearrangement joins TRBV6-5 to TRBJ2-2; D possibly corresponds to TRBD1 (5 bases). Germline loops: CDR1 MNHEY, CDR2 SVGAGI. Trimming shortened V by 6 bases and J by 1 base, and 12 bases separated the two germline ends. The CDR3 has 15 residues. CDR3 coding DNA: TGTGCCAGCAGCCAGCAGGGCCTGAACACCGGGGAGCTGTTTTTT. This translates into CASSQQGLNTGELFF.

A single count supports this clone. The germline gene is not matched at one end of the junction; a read error may be the cause. V usage is TRBV5-3 and J usage is TRBJ2-7, with TRBD2 identical over 7 bases. TRBV5-3 is labeled an ORF, and its function is uncertain. The CDR3 extends over 15 amino acids. The CDR3 DNA reads as TGTGCCAGAAGCGGACTAGTAACCCCCTCCCACGAGCAGTACTTC. Its translation: CARSGLVTPSHEQYF.

The chain joins TRBV19 to TRBJ2-1, with 8 positions matching TRBD2. Losses at the gene ends were 5 bases for V and 0 bases for J; bases not matched to a gene: 12. The CDR3 loop spans 18 amino acids. Germline values: CDR1 LNHDA, CDR2 SQIVND (reference sequence). CDR3 DNA sequence: TGTGCCAGTAGTGGCTGGTGGCTAGCGGGTAACTCCTACAATGAGCAGTTCTTC. Protein product: CASSGWWLAGNSYNEQFF.

In nucleotides, the CDR3 is TGTGCCAGCAGAACTTCAGGACTAGCGGGAGGGCCTAAAGAGACCCAGTACTTC. Protein product: CASRTSGLAGGPKETQYF. The V call is TRBV7-3, the J call TRBJ2-5; 15 nucleotides match TRBD2. Germline V gene lookup returns CDR1 SGHTA and CDR2 FQGTGA. The CDR3 consists of 18 residues. Unmatched junction bases numbered 11, after V lost 6 bases and J lost 3 bases.

The chain links TRBV29-1 to TRBJ1-1, with TRBD1 identical over 10 bases. Unmatched junction bases numbered 8, after V lost 4 bases and J lost 6 bases. Germline-derived CDR1 and CDR2 are SQVTM and ANQGSEA. CDR3 length: 14 amino acids. The CDR3 spells CSVARAGTGAEAFF. The CDR3 bases are TGCAGCGTTGCACGCGCCGGGACAGGGGCTGAAGCTTTCTTT. The variable domain in full, completed from reference TRBV29-1 and TRBJ1-1, reads SAVISQKPSRDICQRGTSLTIQCQVDSQVTMMFWYRQQPGQSLTLIATANQGSEATYESGFVIDKFPISRPNLTFSTLTVSNMSPEDSSIYLCSVARAGTGAEAFFGQGTRLTVV.

About this clone itself: At one end the junction does not follow the germline gene, possibly because of a read error. This chain links TRBV7-7 with TRBJ2-2; 12 bases match TRBD2. The CDR3 contains 16 residues. Germline CDR1 and CDR2: SSHAT and FNYEAQ (reference sequence). The CDR3 sequence: CASSLGTSGSTGELFF. DNA of the CDR3: TGTGCTAGCAGCTTAGGGACTAGCGGGTCCACCGGGGAGCTGTTTTTT.

The sample holds one count of this clone. This chain connects TRBV3-1 (or the pseudogene TRBV3-2) to TRBJ1-1, with 7 positions matching TRBD1. V lost 0 bases and J lost 5; bases outside the gene matches: 9. This CDR3 has 16 amino acids. Looked up from germline, CDR1 is LGHDT and CDR2 is YNNKEL (reference sequence). DNA for the CDR3: TGTGCCAGCAGCCAAGAAGATAGGCAGGGGGATACTGAAGCTTTCTTT. It yields the protein CASSQEDRQGDTEAFF.